These T cell receptor beta chains were read from a single sample in a study of cytomegalovirus exposure and HLA in healthy donors. The protocol was immunoSEQ multiplex PCR, while the TCRdb copy is restricted to in-frame clones and leaves out a portion. The sample lists over 130,000 clones; roughly 77% were seen once. Sequenced: PBMCs. The receptors were gathered from a human donor in good health. Both conserved end residues are part of each CDR3. D genes are given only for firm matches. Not every row has a clone size; where given, it reads once, few, many or a size class.

j_gene: TRBJ1-1
d_gene: TRBD1
v_gene: TRBV6-5
abundance: few
CDR3aa: CASSRGQGEAFF
CDR3nt: TGTGCCAGCAGTCGAGGACAGGGTGAAGCTTTCTTT

j_gene: TRBJ2-5
d_gene: TRBD1
v_gene: TRBV28
abundance: .
CDR3aa: CASSLYPGQVKETQYF
CDR3nt: TGTGCCAGCAGTTTATACCCAGGACAGGTGAAGGAGACCCAGTACTTC

j_gene: TRBJ2-1
d_gene: TRBD2
v_gene: TRBV19
abundance: few
CDR3aa: CASSMLGTSYNEQFF
CDR3nt: TGTGCCAGTAGTATGCTCGGGACTAGCTACAATGAGCAGTTCTTC

j_gene: TRBJ2-7
d_gene: TRBD1
v_gene: TRBV5-5
abundance: .
CDR3aa: CASSLVPGQGSYEQYF
CDR3nt: TGTGCCAGCAGCCTCGTCCCGGGACAGGGTTCCTACGAGCAGTACTTC

j_gene: TRBJ2-7
d_gene: TRBD2
v_gene: TRBV9
abundance: .
CDR3aa: CASSVSSGSYEQYF
CDR3nt: TGTGCCAGCAGCGTATCTAGCGGGAGTTACGAGCAGTACTTC

j_gene: TRBJ2-7
d_gene: TRBD2
v_gene: TRBV2
abundance: .
CDR3aa: CASTERGASYEQYF
CDR3nt: TGTGCCAGCACAGAGCGGGGGGCCTCCTACGAGCAGTACTTC

j_gene: TRBJ1-2
d_gene: TRBD1
v_gene: TRBV5-1
abundance: .
CDR3aa: CASSLQPGQNYGYTF
CDR3nt: TGCGCCAGCAGCCTCCAACCGGGACAGAACTATGGCTACACCTTC

j_gene: TRBJ2-5
d_gene: .
v_gene: TRBV27
abundance: .
CDR3aa: CASSSRLEETQYF
CDR3nt: TGTGCCAGCAGTTCCCGCTTAGAAGAGACCCAGTACTTC

j_gene: TRBJ1-2
d_gene: TRBD1
v_gene: TRBV15
abundance: once
CDR3aa: CATSGYRTGGSFGYTF
CDR3nt: TGTGCCACCAGCGGATACAGGACAGGGGGCTCCTTTGGCTACACCTTC

j_gene: TRBJ1-6
d_gene: TRBD1
v_gene: TRBV27
abundance: .
CDR3aa: CASSLLSGTGRSPLHF
CDR3nt: TGTGCCAGCAGTCTACTATCCGGGACAGGGCGCTCACCCCTCCACTTT

j_gene: TRBJ1-2
d_gene: .
v_gene: TRBV29-1
abundance: .
CDR3aa: CSVSASGFSFNGDYGYTF
CDR3nt: TGCAGCGTTTCAGCGTCGGGTTTTTCATTCAACGGCGACTATGGCTACACCTTC

j_gene: TRBJ1-2
d_gene: .
v_gene: TRBV9
abundance: .
CDR3aa: CASSVGLGLGPGYPF
CDR3nt: TGTGCCAGCAGCGTAGGTTTAGGGCTGGGGCCTGGCTACCCCTTC

j_gene: TRBJ2-7
d_gene: .
v_gene: TRBV28
abundance: .
CDR3aa: CASRRPSSYEQYF
CDR3nt: TGTGCCAGCAGAAGACCTAGCTCCTACGAGCAGTACTTC

j_gene: TRBJ2-1
d_gene: TRBD2
v_gene: TRBV6-5
abundance: .
CDR3aa: CASSRLAGVNEQFF
CDR3nt: TGTGCCAGCAGCCGACTAGCGGGAGTCAATGAGCAGTTCTTC

j_gene: TRBJ2-7
d_gene: .
v_gene: TRBV9
abundance: .
CDR3aa: CASSPEGDEQYF
CDR3nt: TGTGCCAGCAGCCCTGAGGGGGACGAGCAGTACTTC

j_gene: TRBJ1-5
d_gene: .
v_gene: TRBV7-2
abundance: .
CDR3aa: CASSLSTSENQPQHF
CDR3nt: TGTGCCAGCAGCCTATCGACGTCGGAGAATCAGCCCCAGCATTTT

j_gene: TRBJ1-5
d_gene: TRBD1
v_gene: TRBV2
abundance: .
CDR3aa: CASRFDRDRGNQPQHF
CDR3nt: TGTGCCAGCAGATTCGACAGGGACAGGGGCAATCAGCCCCAGCATTTT

j_gene: TRBJ2-1
d_gene: TRBD2
v_gene: TRBV25-1
abundance: .
CDR3aa: CASSDSLAGGEQFF
CDR3nt: TGTGCCAGCAGTGATTCACTAGCGGGAGGGGAGCAGTTCTTC

j_gene: TRBJ2-1
d_gene: .
v_gene: TRBV7-9
abundance: once
CDR3aa: CASSSTRTVFSYNEQFF
CDR3nt: TGTGCCAGCAGCTCTACCCGGACAGTTTTTTCCTACAATGAGCAGTTCTTC

j_gene: TRBJ1-2
d_gene: TRBD1
v_gene: TRBV2
abundance: once
CDR3aa: CASRLQGAWGYTF
CDR3nt: TGTGCCAGCAGATTACAGGGGGCGTGGGGCTACACCTTC

j_gene: TRBJ2-7
d_gene: TRBD1
v_gene: TRBV19
abundance: .
CDR3aa: CASRGTGGYEQYF
CDR3nt: TGTGCCAGTAGAGGGACAGGGGGCTACGAGCAGTACTTC

j_gene: TRBJ2-3
d_gene: .
v_gene: TRBV7-2
abundance: .
CDR3aa: CASSPAHLGATDTQYF
CDR3nt: TGTGCCAGCAGCCCAGCCCATCTAGGAGCCACAGATACGCAGTATTTT

j_gene: TRBJ2-3
d_gene: TRBD2
v_gene: TRBV25-1
abundance: .
CDR3aa: CASSGGVLAGPTDTQYF
CDR3nt: TGTGCCAGCAGTGGTGGGGTTCTAGCGGGCCCCACAGATACGCAGTATTTT

j_gene: TRBJ2-1
d_gene: TRBD1
v_gene: TRBV6-1
abundance: .
CDR3aa: CASSVGQSSYNEQFF
CDR3nt: TGTGCCAGCAGTGTGGGACAGAGCTCCTACAATGAGCAGTTCTTC

j_gene: TRBJ2-5
d_gene: TRBD2
v_gene: TRBV29-1
abundance: .
CDR3aa: CSVEFYTSGILTLQETQYF
CDR3nt: TGCAGCGTTGAGTTTTATACTAGCGGGATTCTGACCCTTCAAGAGACCCAGTACTTC

j_gene: TRBJ1-2
d_gene: .
v_gene: TRBV6-5
abundance: .
CDR3aa: CASSEGYYGYTF
CDR3nt: TGTGCCAGCAGTGAGGGATACTATGGCTACACCTTC

j_gene: TRBJ2-2
d_gene: .
v_gene: TRBV10-1
abundance: .
CDR3aa: CASSLSGVGGELFF
CDR3nt: TGCGCCAGCAGTTTGTCCGGGGTTGGCGGGGAGCTGTTTTTT

j_gene: TRBJ1-2
d_gene: TRBD1
v_gene: TRBV7-2
abundance: few
CDR3aa: CASSYWTGGTYGYTF
CDR3nt: TGTGCCAGCAGCTATTGGACAGGGGGCACCTATGGCTACACCTTC

j_gene: TRBJ2-6
d_gene: .
v_gene: TRBV15
abundance: .
CDR3aa: CATSRGSGSRAGGANVLTF
CDR3nt: TGTGCCACCAGCAGAGGGTCCGGGAGCAGGGCGGGGGGGGCCAACGTCCTGACTTTC

j_gene: TRBJ1-3
d_gene: .
v_gene: TRBV6-5
abundance: .
CDR3aa: CASSYSRQSGNTIYF
CDR3nt: TGTGCCAGCAGTTACTCCCGACAGTCCGGAAACACCATATATTTT

j_gene: TRBJ2-5
d_gene: .
v_gene: TRBV7-9
abundance: .
CDR3aa: CASSLGGLATVWETQYF
CDR3nt: TGTGCCAGCAGCTTAGGCGGCCTAGCCACGGTTTGGGAGACCCAGTACTTC

j_gene: TRBJ2-5
d_gene: TRBD2
v_gene: TRBV10-2
abundance: once
CDR3aa: CASRPTGGQETQYF
CDR3nt: TGCGCCAGCAGACCTACGGGGGGCCAAGAGACCCAGTACTTC

j_gene: TRBJ2-1
d_gene: .
v_gene: TRBV4-2
abundance: .
CDR3aa: CASSQYRPGGQLYNEQFF
CDR3nt: TGTGCCAGCAGCCAATATCGGCCCGGGGGTCAGCTGTACAATGAGCAGTTCTTC

j_gene: TRBJ2-3
d_gene: TRBD2
v_gene: TRBV11-2
abundance: .
CDR3aa: CASSLLAGGTDTQYF
CDR3nt: TGTGCCAGCAGCCTTCTAGCGGGAGGCACAGATACGCAGTATTTT

j_gene: TRBJ2-7
d_gene: .
v_gene: TRBV4-1
abundance: .
CDR3aa: CASSQVGATYGQYF
CDR3nt: TGCGCCAGCAGCCAAGTGGGGGCTACCTACGGGCAGTACTTC

j_gene: TRBJ1-2
d_gene: TRBD1
v_gene: TRBV23-1
abundance: .
CDR3aa: CASTHRDSYYTF
CDR3nt: TGCGCCAGCACTCACCGGGACAGCTATTACACCTTC

j_gene: TRBJ1-2
d_gene: TRBD1
v_gene: TRBV19
abundance: .
CDR3aa: CASSNVWGQDYGYTF
CDR3nt: TGTGCCAGTAGCAACGTCTGGGGACAGGACTATGGCTACACCTTC

j_gene: TRBJ2-7
d_gene: TRBD1
v_gene: TRBV30
abundance: .
CDR3aa: CAWSPRTGGDHEQYF
CDR3nt: TGTGCCTGGAGTCCCAGGACAGGGGGCGACCACGAGCAGTACTTC

j_gene: TRBJ1-3
d_gene: .
v_gene: TRBV4-1
abundance: .
CDR3aa: CASSQGKGQGISGNTIYF
CDR3nt: TGCGCCAGCAGCCAAGGGAAGGGCCAGGGGATCTCTGGAAACACCATATATTTT

j_gene: TRBJ2-5
d_gene: .
v_gene: TRBV16
abundance: .
CDR3aa: CASSQLAGIGAETQYF
CDR3nt: TGTGCCAGCAGCCAATTGGCAGGGATCGGTGCAGAGACCCAGTACTTC

j_gene: TRBJ1-1
d_gene: .
v_gene: TRBV4-1
abundance: .
CDR3aa: CASSDQSRGTEAFF
CDR3nt: TGCGCCAGCAGCGACCAGAGCCGCGGTACCGAGGCTTTCTTT

j_gene: TRBJ2-3
d_gene: TRBD2
v_gene: TRBV10-3
abundance: .
CDR3aa: CAISDPGGPTDTQYF
CDR3nt: TGTGCCATCAGTGACCCGGGGGGGCCTACAGATACGCAGTATTTT

j_gene: TRBJ1-1
d_gene: .
v_gene: TRBV7-2
abundance: few
CDR3aa: CASSPQAGRNAEAFF
CDR3nt: TGTGCCAGCAGCCCCCAGGCGGGGAGGAACGCTGAAGCTTTCTTT

j_gene: TRBJ1-5
d_gene: .
v_gene: TRBV10-3
abundance: .
CDR3aa: CAISESKPGDQPQHF
CDR3nt: TGTGCCATCAGTGAGTCGAAGCCAGGGGATCAGCCCCAGCATTTT

j_gene: TRBJ1-2
d_gene: TRBD1
v_gene: TRBV5-1
abundance: .
CDR3aa: CASSLDRGSGGYTF
CDR3nt: TGCGCCAGCAGCTTAGACAGGGGCTCGGGTGGCTACACCTTC